One and the same sample provided the 14 T cell receptor beta chains below, sequenced in a study of blood T cell repertoires in COVID-19. Assay used: immunoSEQ multiplex PCR; TCRdb lists only in-frame clones, some missing. Of approximately 130,000 clones in the sample, 70% to 90% were seen once. Source material: peripheral blood. Receptors were obtained from a man aged 55-75 years with acute or convalescent COVID-19.

The chain uses TRBV9 and TRBJ2-1; D may be TRBD1 (6 bases). Trimming left V 3 bases short and J 7 bases short, with 17 bases between. In germline, CDR1 is SGDLS, CDR2 YYNGEE. The CDR3 runs 15 residues. Written as DNA, the CDR3 is TGTGCCAGCAGCGCAAGCCTGGGGACACCTAATGAGCAGTTCTTC. As protein: CASSASLGTPNEQFF.

This clone came up a few times. One end of the junction varies from germline; a read error may be responsible. The V and J genes are TRBV19 and TRBJ2-1; 9 bases are shared with TRBD1. CDR1 is LNHDA and CDR2 is SQIVND in the germline V gene (reference sequence). The CDR3 covers 15 residues. Here the CDR3 reads CASSFRDRAGGKRVF. CDR3 nucleotides: TGTGCCAGTAGTTTTCGGGACAGGGCAGGCGGGAAGCGGGTCTTC.

V gene TRBV7-6 combines with J gene TRBJ2-5, with D maybe TRBD2 (6 bases). Trimming left V 7 bases short and J 1 base short, with 16 bases between. The CDR3 runs 15 residues. CDR1 SGHVS and CDR2 FNYEAQ come from the germline V gene. This chain's CDR3 is CASTRSVAAQETQYF. CDR3 coding DNA: TGTGCCAGCACCCGATCCGTAGCGGCCCAAGAGACCCAGTACTTC. The whole variable domain, remainder taken from reference TRBV7-6 and TRBJ2-5, is GAGVSQSPRYKVTKRGQDVALRCDPISGHVSLYWYRQALGQGPEFLTYFNYEAQQDKSGLPNDRFSAERPEGSISTLTIQRTEQRDSAMYRCASTRSVAAQETQYFGPGTRLLVL.

V and J are TRBV7-2 and TRBJ2-1; no clear D gene. The germline V gene has CDR1 SGHTA and CDR2 FQGNSA. Trimming removed 5 bases at V and 4 bases at J, with 9 bases between. CDR3 length: 13 amino acids. The CDR3 bases are TGTGCCAGCAGCCCTACCTATTACAATGAGCAGTTCTTC. Translation: CASSPTYYNEQFF.

The chain carries TRBV29-1 and TRBJ1-1, with D hard to call. Deletions cut 7 bases from V and 1 base from J, with 10 bases between. CDR3 size: 12 residues. Per the germline V gene, CDR1 is SQVTM and CDR2 is ANQGSEA. In nucleotides, the CDR3 is TGCAGCGCCGCGGGCCAGAACACTGAAGCTTTCTTT. It codes for CSAAGQNTEAFF.

The CDR3 is CASMVGGSTYEQYF. CDR3 DNA: TGTGCCAGCATGGTGGGAGGATCCACCTACGAGCAGTACTTC. This rearrangement joins TRBV6-5 to TRBJ2-7; maybe TRBD2 (6 bases). CDR3 length equals 14 residues. Trimming stripped 7 bases from V and 2 bases from J, with 15 bases between. Germline CDR1 MNHEY, CDR2 SVGAGI.

This chain joins TRBV7-2 and TRBJ2-7; D unresolved. The CDR3 has 12 residues. The germline V and J ends were trimmed by 5 bases and 3 bases, with 8 bases remaining between them. CDR1 and CDR2 (germline): SGHTA, FQGNSA. The chain's CDR3 is CASSISDYEQYF. As DNA, the CDR3 is TGTGCCAGCAGCATCAGTGACTACGAGCAGTACTTC.

V and J are TRBV20-1 and TRBJ2-7; a weak D match, TRBD1 (6 bases). Germline CDR1 is DFQATT and CDR2 is SNEGSKA (reference sequence). The length of the CDR3 is 12 residues. V lost 3 bases to trimming and J lost 7 bases, with 13 bases between them. The CDR3 reads CSASSGAGEQYF. The CDR3 DNA is TGCAGTGCTAGTTCAGGGGCTGGTGAGCAGTACTTC.

The rearrangement joins TRBV5-1 to TRBJ2-1, with 8 bases matching TRBD1. Germline CDR1 SGHRS, CDR2 YFSETQ. This CDR3 spans 18 amino acids. V was pared by 4 bases and J by 2 bases, with 14 bases of the junction left unmatched. Here the CDR3 reads CASSVSGGGFLPYNEQFF. The CDR3 DNA reads TGCGCCAGCAGCGTCTCAGGGGGCGGCTTCCTGCCCTACAATGAGCAGTTCTTC.

This rearrangement joins TRBV11-1 to TRBJ2-7; D possibly corresponds to TRBD2 (6 bases). The CDR3 is made up of 16 amino acids. The ends were cut back, 3 bases at V and 2 bases at J, with 17 bases in the middle. Germline CDR1 SGHAT, CDR2 FQDESV (reference sequence). The CDR3 loop is CASSFRVGGVPYEQYF. The CDR3 coding sequence is TGTGCCAGCAGCTTCCGGGTTGGCGGGGTACCCTACGAGCAGTACTTC.

The V and J genes are TRBV4-1 and TRBJ2-3; a possible D gene is TRBD2 (5 bases). The CDR3 runs to 15 residues. CDR1 is MGHRA and CDR2 is YSYEKL in the germline V gene. Trimming left V 2 bases short and J 2 bases short, with 11 bases between. For the CDR3, the DNA is TGCGCCAGCAGCCAATCCGGACTTGTCACAGATACGCAGTATTTT. It is translated as CASSQSGLVTDTQYF.

The J gene is TRBJ2-3, the V gene TRBV7-3; D not certain. Germline V gives CDR1 SGHTA, CDR2 FQGTGA. This CDR3 has 12 amino acids. Trimming stripped 5 bases from V and 10 bases from J, with 13 bases between. The CDR3 bases are TGTGCCAGCAGCCCCCTGGCGCGGCCGCAGTATTTT. Protein: CASSPLARPQYF.

The chain recombines TRBV28 with TRBJ1-2; the D gene is possibly TRBD1 (5 bases). The CDR3 is 14 amino acids. CDR1 is MDHEN and CDR2 is SYDVKM in the germline V gene. The germline V and J ends were trimmed by 3 bases and 7 bases, with 15 bases remaining between them. CDR3 loop: CASSLGGGAGGYTF. DNA of the CDR3: TGTGCCAGCAGTTTGGGGGGTGGGGCAGGTGGCTACACCTTC.

A word on this clone: Different DNA sequences within this sample yield the same CDR3. The chain recombines TRBV28 with TRBJ2-5; a possible D gene is TRBD2 (5 bases). Trimming stripped 2 bases from V and 4 bases from J, with 8 bases between. CDR1 is MDHEN and CDR2 is SYDVKM in the germline V gene. The CDR3 sequence is 13 residues long. In nucleotides, the CDR3 is TGTGCCAGCAGTTTAGGAGGCGGAGAGACCCAGTACTTC. This gives the protein CASSLGGGETQYF.